These T cell receptor beta chains were read from a single sample in a study of blood T cell repertoires in COVID-19. The method was immunoSEQ multiplex PCR; TCRdb's version includes in-frame clones alone and lacks a portion of them. Among around 99,000 clones listed, over 60% were seen once. Sequencing was done on a sample of peripheral blood. The receptors shown here come from a man in his sixties or seventies with acute or convalescent COVID-19. CDR3s include the opening cysteine and the closing phenylalanine or tryptophan. D genes are given only for firm matches. Only some rows state a clone size, as once, few, many or a class for expanded clones.

>TRBD2|TRBV7-2|TRBJ2-4|-
CASSLLAGEYKNIQYF
TGTGCCAGCAGCCTCTTAGCGGGGGAGTACAAAAACATTCAGTACTTC
>-|TRBV19|TRBJ1-1|few
CASKFLGTSNTEAFF
TGTGCCAGTAAATTTCTAGGGACAAGCAACACTGAAGCTTTCTTT
>TRBD1|TRBV18|TRBJ2-1|-
CASSQGGDYNEQFF
TGTGCCAGCTCACAAGGGGGCGACTACAATGAGCAGTTCTTC
>-|TRBV10-3|TRBJ2-6|-
CAISPGDSGANVLTF
TGTGCCATCAGCCCCGGGGACTCTGGGGCCAACGTCCTGACTTTC
>-|TRBV7-2|TRBJ2-1|-
CASSLLPDGNYEQFF
TGTGCCAGCAGCCTGCTACCTGACGGGAATTATGAGCAGTTCTTC
>-|TRBV3-1/TRBV3-2|TRBJ1-3|many
CASSQEITGGNTIYF
TGTGCCAGCAGCCAAGAGATAACAGGTGGAAACACCATATATTTT
>TRBD1|TRBV3-1/TRBV3-2|TRBJ1-1|-
CASSHTGTGGEAFF
TGTGCCAGCAGCCATACCGGGACAGGCGGTGAAGCTTTCTTT
>-|TRBV3-1/TRBV3-2|TRBJ2-3|few
CASSQDQSGFRTDTQYF
TGTGCCAGCAGCCAAGATCAGAGCGGTTTTCGCACAGATACGCAGTATTTT
>TRBD1|TRBV19|TRBJ1-4|-
CASRKQGGEKLFF
TGTGCCAGTAGGAAACAGGGGGGTGAAAAACTGTTTTTT
>-|TRBV7-2|TRBJ2-3|-
CASSSSVVTQYF
TGTGCCAGCAGCTCCAGTGTTGTTACGCAGTATTTT
>-|TRBV13|TRBJ1-3|-
CASSLNGRPSGNTIYF
TGTGCCAGCAGCTTAAACGGCAGGCCCTCTGGAAACACCATATATTTT
>-|TRBV4-2|TRBJ2-1|-
CASSNQAHNEQFF
TGTGCCAGCAGCAACCAGGCTCACAATGAGCAGTTCTTC
>-|TRBV19|TRBJ1-3|-
CASKDGGSGNTIYF
TGTGCCAGTAAAGACGGCGGCTCTGGAAACACCATATATTTT
>-|TRBV12-5|TRBJ1-2|-
CASGTIGGDGYGYTF
TGTGCTAGTGGTACGATTGGGGGGGACGGATATGGCTACACCTTC
>TRBD1|TRBV2|TRBJ2-7|-
CASSGTGGTAYEQYF
TGTGCCAGCAGTGGGACAGGGGGCACCGCCTACGAGCAGTACTTC
>-|TRBV9|TRBJ1-5|few
CASSAGLTNQPQHF
TGTGCCAGCAGCGCTGGACTGACCAATCAGCCCCAGCATTTT
>-|TRBV3-1/TRBV3-2|TRBJ2-7|-
CASSQAGYEQYF
TGTGCCAGCAGCCAAGCAGGATACGAGCAGTACTTC
>TRBD2|TRBV9|TRBJ2-3|few
CASSVGTRGDTQYF
TGTGCCAGCAGCGTCGGGACTAGGGGAGATACGCAGTATTTT
>TRBD1|TRBV6-1|TRBJ2-7|-
CASSESPGQGYEQYF
TGTGCCAGCAGTGAATCCCCGGGACAGGGCTACGAGCAGTACTTC
>TRBD1|TRBV28|TRBJ1-2|-
CASKARDRGPSGYTF
TGTGCCAGCAAAGCCCGGGACAGGGGGCCAAGTGGCTACACCTTC
>TRBD1|TRBV5-1|TRBJ1-3|-
CASSPGGASGNTIYF
TGCGCCAGCAGCCCAGGGGGCGCGTCTGGAAACACCATATATTTT
>TRBD1|TRBV6-6|TRBJ2-3|-
CASSLQRQGGTDTQYF
TGTGCCAGCAGCTTACAAAGACAGGGGGGCACAGATACGCAGTATTTT
>-|TRBV7-3|TRBJ2-2|-
CASSLIPTTNTGELFF
TGTGCCAGCAGCTTAATCCCAACAACCAACACCGGGGAGCTGTTTTTT
>TRBD2|TRBV27|TRBJ2-2|-
CASSQDSGGGTGELFF
TGTGCCAGCAGTCAGGACAGCGGGGGTGGGACCGGGGAGCTGTTTTTT
>-|TRBV6-5|TRBJ1-2|-
CASSFLQGGYTF
TGTGCCAGCAGTTTCCTTCAGGGCGGCTACACCTTC
>TRBD1|TRBV19|TRBJ2-7|-
CASSRDRVTYEQYF
TGTGCCAGTAGTAGGGACAGGGTTACCTACGAGCAGTACTTC
>-|TRBV29-1|TRBJ2-3|-
CSVESGQADTQYF
TGCAGCGTTGAATCAGGGCAAGCAGATACGCAGTATTTT
>TRBD1|TRBV9|TRBJ1-6|-
CASSLPGQGNSPLHF
TGTGCCAGCAGCTTACCGGGACAGGGAAATTCACCCCTCCACTTT
>TRBD2|TRBV7-3|TRBJ2-1|once
CASSSGLAGDGEQFF
TGTGCCAGCAGCTCGGGACTAGCGGGGGACGGGGAGCAGTTCTTC
>-|TRBV29-1|TRBJ1-3|-
CSVGASSGNTIYF
TGCAGCGTTGGGGCCAGCTCTGGAAACACCATATATTTT
>-|TRBV19|TRBJ1-3|-
CASRPDGGPSGNTIYF
TGTGCCAGTAGGCCCGACGGCGGGCCCTCTGGAAACACCATATATTTT
>TRBD1|TRBV7-6|TRBJ1-2|few
CASSLAIAQGAGSYGYTF
TGTGCCAGCAGCTTAGCGATAGCACAGGGGGCAGGGAGCTATGGCTACACCTTC
>-|TRBV12-3/TRBV12-4|TRBJ1-5|-
CASARTGLQPQHF
TGTGCCAGCGCAAGAACAGGGCTTCAGCCCCAGCATTTT
>-|TRBV5-4|TRBJ2-7|-
CASSQAGSHEQYF
TGTGCCAGCAGCCAGGCAGGGTCCCACGAGCAGTACTTC
>-|TRBV4-2|TRBJ1-1|-
CASSNGGPSNTEAFF
TGTGCCAGCAGCAACGGGGGGCCCTCTAACACTGAAGCTTTCTTT
>TRBD2|TRBV19|TRBJ2-1|-
CASSIGGGADEQFF
TGTGCCAGTAGTATTGGCGGGGGGGCGGATGAGCAGTTCTTC
>TRBD1|TRBV24-1|TRBJ2-5|once
CATSDTTGEETQYF
TGTGCCACCAGTGACACAACAGGGGAAGAGACCCAGTACTTC
>-|TRBV13|TRBJ2-7|once
CASSQTNVPYEQYF
TGTGCCAGCAGCCAAACAAATGTCCCCTACGAGCAGTACTTC
>TRBD2|TRBV5-1|TRBJ2-1|-
CASSLAGLAGGYNEQFF
TGCGCCAGCAGCTTGGCCGGGCTAGCGGGGGGCTACAATGAGCAGTTCTTC
>-|TRBV5-1|TRBJ2-3|once
CASSFANTQYF
TGCGCCAGCAGCTTCGCGAATACGCAGTATTTT
>-|TRBV7-3|TRBJ2-3|-
CASSPADSTDTQYF
TGTGCCAGCAGCCCAGCGGATAGCACAGATACGCAGTATTTT
>-|TRBV2|TRBJ1-1|-
CASSESGNTEAFF
TGTGCCAGCAGTGAATCGGGGAACACTGAAGCTTTCTTT